Presented here are 7 T cell receptor beta chains from one specimen sequenced in a study of T cells in Graves' hyperthyroidism and ophthalmopathy. The source material, RNA transcripts, was used to amplify TCR beta CDR3 regions. HTBI primers were employed in a first-round RT-PCR of the TCR CDR3. MiXCR, applied by TCRdb to the multiplex PCR reads, yields one record per CDR3 protein. Seen here are some 570,000 distinct CDR3 sequences, under 20% observed once, and the top ten hold about 16%. The source material was blood. The receptors derive from a woman aged 18-30 years with Graves' ophthalmopathy.

This clonotype was seen more than once but under ten times. The V and J genes are TRBV28 and TRBJ2-2; TRBD1 or TRBD2 may be the D gene (7 bases each). Germline CDR1 and CDR2: MDHEN and SYDVKM. The V end lost 6 bases, the J end lost 4 bases, and 15 bases lay between the germline ends. CDR3 length equals 15 residues. The CDR3 DNA reads TGTGCCAGCAGGACTCAGGGGGGGCCCACCGGGGAGCTGTTTTTT. This encodes CASRTQGGPTGELFF. The whole variable domain, filled in from reference TRBV28 and TRBJ2-2, reads DVKVTQSSRYLVKRTGEKVFLECVQDMDHENMFWYRQDPGLGLRLIYFSYDVKMKEKGDIPEGYSVSREKKERFSLILESASTNQTSMYLCASRTQGGPTGELFFGEGSRLTVL.

The V call is TRBV3-2, the J call TRBJ2-7; TRBD1 is the table's D call, not checked against the DNA. TRBV3-2 is reported as a pseudogene. This CDR3 region has 17 residues. The CDR3 sequence: CASSRKLRGRRSYEQYF. In DNA form, the CDR3 reads TGTGCCAGCAGCCGAAAGCTGAGGGGGCGCCGATCCTACGAGCAGTACTTC.

The chain employs TRBV6-1 and TRBJ2-1; the match to TRBD2 covers 10 bases. Germline V gene lookup returns CDR1 MNHNS and CDR2 SASEGT. The CDR3 is made up of 18 amino acids. V trimming: 7 bases; J trimming: 7 bases; junction bases outside the gene matches: 19. This CDR3 is CASNVRVSGRPEINEQFF. Here the CDR3 DNA reads TGTGCCAGCAACGTTAGGGTTAGCGGGAGGCCCGAAATTAATGAGCAGTTCTTC.

This clonotype was observed many times. The chain is built from TRBV20-1 and TRBJ2-2; 8 bases match TRBD2. Germline V lookup: CDR1 DFQATT, CDR2 SNEGSKA (reference sequence). The CDR3 is 15 residues long. The V gene end was trimmed by 2 bases and the J gene end by 0 bases; junction bases not matched to a gene: 2. DNA for the CDR3: TGCAGTGCTAGACATAGCGGGGCGAACACCGGGGAGCTGTTTTTT. Translated, it gives CSARHSGANTGELFF.

This clonotype came up a few times. The J gene is TRBJ1-2, the V gene TRBV20-1; D might be TRBD1 (5 bases). Germline V gene data show CDR1 as DFQATT and CDR2 as SNEGSKA (reference sequence). This CDR3 is 12 amino acids long. The chain's CDR3 is CSPSTDSYGYTF. The CDR3, as DNA: TGCAGCCCTTCTACCGACAGCTATGGCTACACCTTC.

This clonotype has a count of ten or more. The genes are TRBV5-1 and TRBJ2-1, with 9 bases fitting TRBD1. Germline CDR1 and CDR2: SGHRS and YFSETQ. With 3 bases clipped from V and 4 bases from J, the junction kept 5 bases outside the gene matches. This CDR3 has 15 residues. The CDR3 here is CASSYGTGNYNEQFF. The CDR3 nucleotides are TGCGCCAGCAGCTATGGGACAGGGAATTACAATGAGCAGTTCTTC.

The rearrangement joins TRBV25-1 to TRBJ1-6, with 8 bases identical to TRBD1. The CDR3 consists of 16 residues. V shed 0 bases, J shed 10 bases, and the junction held 8 bases outside the gene matches. CDR1 is MGHDK and CDR2 is SYGVNS in the germline V gene. DNA of the CDR3: TGTGCCAGCAGTGAATATCTGACAGGGGTGGAATCACCCCTCCACTTT. Its protein product is CASSEYLTGVESPLHF. The variable domain in full, completed from reference TRBV25-1 and TRBJ1-6, reads EADIYQTPRYLVIGTGKKITLECSQTMGHDKMYWYQQDPGMELHLIHYSYGVNSTEKGDLSSESTVSRIRTEHFPLTLESARPSHTSQYLCASSEYLTGVESPLHFGNGTRLTVT.